The 16 T cell receptor delta chains in this list originate from one sample, sequenced in a study of γδ T cells in repeated Plasmodium falciparum infection. TCRdb re-called clones from the multiplex PCR reads via CATT. The sample has roughly 90,000 delta-chain clones, approximately 0.96% seen once. Gammadelta T cells were flow-sorted from PBMC into Vgamma9/Vdelta2+ and Vdelta2-negative populations for bulk analysis. Sequences were obtained from gamma-delta T cells from blood. These receptors were obtained from a pool of human donors (malaria-infected and uninfected, not separated).

Worth noting for this clone: The TCRdb protein comes from a much larger clone and disagrees with this DNA's translation at residue 5, likely due to a read error; the protein given here is derived from the DNA. The chain is built from TRDV1 and TRDJ1; 8 bases are a match to TRDD3. In the absence of a J gene in TCRdb, the DNA was matched to germline to assign it here. Germline V gene lookup returns CDR1 TSWWSYY and CDR2 QGS. The CDR3 is made up of 24 amino acids. Germline trimming cut 4 bases from V and 0 bases from J; bases unmatched to any gene: 31. The CDR3 region has the DNA TGTGCTCTTGGGGGACTAACTCTGGGGGACTACTGGTACTGGGGGGCCCAGTACACCGATAAACTCATCTTT. Its translation is CALGGLTLGDYWYWGAQYTDKLIF.

Concerning this clone itself: TCRdb pairs this DNA with a much larger clone's protein that differs at residue 8, likely a read error; the protein shown was translated from the DNA. The chain carries TRDV1 and TRDJ1; 8 nucleotides line up with TRDD3. No J segment appears in TCRdb, so it was assigned here by matching the sequence to germline. Per germline, CDR1 TSWWSYY and CDR2 QGS. The CDR3 has 18 amino acids. V shed 5 bases and J 0 bases; nucleotides not matched to a gene: 14. In nucleotides, the CDR3 is TGTGCTCTTGGGTCTAAACCCCGCCTGGGGGACTACACCGATAAACTCATCTTT. This translates into CALGSKPRLGDYTDKLIF.

Details on this clone: The protein recorded in TCRdb matches a much larger clone and deviates from this DNA's translation at residue 19, suggesting a read error; the protein here is obtained by translating the DNA. The V call is TRDV1, the J call TRDJ1, with 13 bases that match TRDD3. In the absence of a J gene in TCRdb, the DNA was matched to germline to assign it here. Germline CDR1 TSWWSYY, CDR2 QGS. The CDR3 totals 23 residues. The V and J ends lost 2 bases and 6 bases, in that order; junction bases with no gene match: 27. The CDR3 sequence is CALGEIGGTSSSYWGIRTNKLIF. The CDR3 DNA reads TGTGCTCTTGGGGAAATTGGGGGAACTTCCTCTTCATACTGGGGGATACGGACCAATAAACTCATCTTT.

This clone was seen a few times. A read error likely explains this, since a far larger clone differs by one base. Other DNA sequences of this sample code for an identical CDR3. This CDR3 is CALGEVSADPISYWGNQYTDKLIF. The DNA for the CDR3 is TGTGCTCTTGGGGAAGTAAGCGCAGATCCAATCAGCTACTGGGGGAACCAGTACACCGATAAGCTCATCTTT. The rearrangement links TRDV1 to TRDJ1; TRDD3 agrees at 9 bases. Per germline, CDR1 TSWWSYY and CDR2 QGS. This CDR3 is built from 24 residues.

With respect to this clone: A far larger clone is just one base off, so this is likely a read error. Different DNA sequences within this sample yield the same CDR3. This chain links TRDV2 with TRDJ1, with a possible D match to TRDD3 (5 bases). This CDR3 spans 18 amino acids. With 3 bases removed from V and 0 bases from J, the gap between germline ends came to 22 bases. Germline CDR1 GEAIGNYY, CDR2 EKD. The CDR3 DNA reads TGTGCCTGTGACCTAATCAGTACGGGGGGCATATACACCGATAAACTCATCTTT. Translation: CACDLISTGGIYTDKLIF.

The sample holds a few counts of this clone. The amino acid sequence in TCRdb belongs to a much larger clone and departs from this DNA's translation at residue 3, likely a sequencing read error; the sequence shown is translated from the DNA. CDR3 DNA sequence: TGTGCTCCTGGGGAAACGTGGGGTCCCTCAGGGAAGTACACCGATAAACTCATCTTT. Protein product: CAPGETWGPSGKYTDKLIF. The chain employs TRDV1 and TRDJ1; TRDD3 is a possible D gene (6 bases). This CDR3 region has 19 residues. Germline V lookup: CDR1 TSWWSYY, CDR2 QGS.

This clone was observed a handful of times. A read error likely explains why the TCRdb protein, taken from a much larger clone, differs from this DNA's translation at residue 13; the protein shown is translated from the DNA. The chain carries TRAV38-2/DV8 and TRDJ1, with 8 bases matching TRDD3. Assignment of the J gene here rests on matching the DNA to germline, because TCRdb gives none. Germline assignment: CDR1 TSESDYY and CDR2 QEAYKQQN. Losses at the gene ends were 3 bases for V and 0 bases for J; bases not matched to a gene: 22. CDR3 length: 21 residues. The CDR3 nucleotides are TGTGCTTATAGGACGGCGGCGAGGGGATACTTAGGTGTCGTGGACACCGATAAACTCATCTTT. This sequence encodes CAYRTAARGYLGVVDTDKLIF.

As concerns this clone: TCRdb has a much larger clone's protein, which differs at residue 13 from the translation of this DNA, likely because of a read error; what is shown is the protein translated from the DNA. The V gene corresponds to TRDV1; no J gene was called. Germline CDR1 TSWWSYY, CDR2 QGS. The CDR3 contains 15 residues. The CDR3 is CALEAPFSSTDKPIF. The CDR3 bases are TGTGCTCTTGAGGCCCCCTTCTCCTCCACCGATAAACCCATCTTT.

A word on this clone: Translating this DNA gives a protein that differs at residue 6 from the TCRdb one, which belongs to a much larger clone; a read error is likely, and the protein shown is this translation. The chain employs TRDV2 and TRDJ1; 12 nucleotides line up with TRDD3. TCRdb leaves out the J gene; it was filled in here by matching the DNA to germline. CDR3 length: 19 amino acids. The trim removed 0 bases at V and 1 base at J, leaving 11 bases unmatched. Germline loops: CDR1 GEAIGNYY, CDR2 EKD. The CDR3 protein is CACDTQPPGGYGSTDKLIF. The CDR3 nucleotides read TGTGCCTGTGACACCCAGCCTCCTGGGGGATACGGAAGCACCGATAAACTCATCTTT.

Ten or more counts support this clone. TCRdb has a much larger clone's protein, which differs at residue 14 from the translation of this DNA, likely because of a read error; what is shown is the protein translated from the DNA. V gene TRDV2 combines with J gene TRDJ1; 11 bases are a match to TRDD3. The J gene was not available in TCRdb and was assigned here by matching the DNA to germline segments. This CDR3 has 17 residues. Germline lookup yields CDR1 GEAIGNYY and CDR2 EKD. This CDR3 reads CACDPVGLGDTSDELIF. DNA of the CDR3: TGTGCCTGTGACCCCGTCGGTCTGGGGGATACATCCGATGAACTCATCTTT.

This clone was counted between two and nine times. The protein TCRdb gives is from a much larger clone and does not agree with this DNA's translation at residue 8, likely a read error; the protein shown here comes from the DNA. The rearrangement joins TRDV1 to TRDJ1, with no clear D. Germline matching of the DNA provided the J gene here, since TCRdb leaves it blank. V was pared by 5 bases and J by 1 base, with 8 bases between. The CDR3 runs 13 residues. CDR1 and CDR2 from the germline V gene are TSWWSYY and QGS. This CDR3 is CALGSPFTDKLIF. Written as DNA, the CDR3 is TGTGCTCTTGGGTCCCCCTTCACCGATAAACTCATCTTT.

In its sample, this clone was seen a few times. TCRdb's listed protein matches a much larger clone and diverges from this DNA's translation at residue 14, likely through a read error; the protein shown comes from the DNA. This chain connects TRDV2 to TRDJ2; 13 bases match TRDD3. Here the J gene came from matching the DNA to germline, since TCRdb omits it. Germline CDR1 GEAIGNYY, CDR2 EKD. V was clipped by 0 bases and J by 7 bases; unmatched bases: 13. The CDR3 length is 19 residues. Written as DNA, the CDR3 is TGTGCCTGTGACACCGTACTGGGGGATACGCACGCGACGGTAGCACAACTCTTCTTT. Translating it yields CACDTVLGDTHATVAQLFF.

As regards this clone: TCRdb attributes to this sequence the protein of a much larger clone, which differs from the DNA translation at residue 9; a read error is likely, and the protein displayed is translated from the DNA. This rearrangement joins TRDV1 to TRDJ1; 10 bases line up with TRDD3. The J gene comes from matching the DNA to germline here; TCRdb lacks it. J was trimmed by 2 bases and V by 1 base; bases with no gene match: 13. CDR1 and CDR2 (germline): TSWWSYY, QGS. CDR3 length equals 19 residues. CDR3 sequence (DNA): TGTGCTCTTGGGGAACCCACGGCAGTCTGGGGGATAGGGACCGATAAACTCATCTTT. This codes for CALGEPTAVWGIGTDKLIF.

Points on this clone: This likely traces to a read error, being one base from a far larger clone. This specimen includes other DNA sequences encoding the same CDR3. The chain uses TRDV1 and TRDJ1; the match to TRDD3 covers 10 bases. Germline V gene sequence: CDR1 TSWWSYY, CDR2 QGS. CDR3 length: 19 amino acids. The CDR3 loop is CALGERLRGIRGYTDKLIF. The CDR3 nucleotides are TGTGCTCTTGGGGAACGCCTTCGGGGGATACGGGGATACACCGATAAGCTCATCTTT.

Note on this clone: TCRdb lists the protein of a much larger clone for this DNA, which differs at residue 8, so this is likely a read error; the protein given here is translated from the DNA itself. The chain recombines TRDV1 with TRDJ1; D possibly corresponds to TRDD3 (5 bases). The J gene is not listed in TCRdb, so it was assigned here from a DNA match to germline. V lost 7 bases and J 3 bases, leaving 30 bases between the germline ends. Germline loops: CDR1 TSWWSYY, CDR2 QGS. This CDR3 has 19 residues. CDR3: CALVGVGVWRSLGPDKLIF. The CDR3 DNA reads TGTGCTCTTGTCGGTGTAGGGGTCTGGCGGTCCCTGGGCCCCGATAAACTCATCTTT.

Points on this clone: This likely came from a read error, as a far larger clone is one base away. The sample holds other DNA sequences that translate to the same CDR3. The J gene is TRDJ1, the V gene TRDV1, with D possibly matching TRDD2 (7 bases). Germline matching of the DNA provided the J gene here, since TCRdb leaves it blank. This CDR3 has 22 amino acids. Trimming left V 3 bases short and J 4 bases short, with 36 bases between. Germline lookup yields CDR1 TSWWSYY and CDR2 QGS. CDR3 residues: CALGDPGFLQGGILRRGDKLIF. The CDR3 DNA is TGTGCTCTTGGGGACCCTGGATTCCTACAAGGGGGAATCCTCCGGCGCGGCGATAAACTCATCTTT.